One sample yielded the 7 T cell receptor beta chains listed below, sequenced in a study of cytomegalovirus exposure and HLA in healthy donors. PCR amplification relied on 60 Vbeta primers (plus 13 Jbeta primers). TCRdb's copy holds only in-frame clones and misses some; the assay was immunoSEQ multiplex PCR. This table holds tens of thousands of clones, around 76% found once. The sequencing input was PBMCs. The receptors originated from a woman aged 25 to 39 in good health and CMV-seropositive.

The rearrangement joins TRBV11-2 to TRBJ2-1; D not certain. V gave up 0 bases and J gave up 2 bases, with 8 bases separating them. Germline CDR1 and CDR2: SGHAT and FQNNGV. The CDR3 runs to 15 residues. In nucleotides, the CDR3 is TGTGCCAGCAGCTTAGATGTGGGCCCCTACAATGAGCAGTTCTTC. Translation gives CASSLDVGPYNEQFF. The full variable domain, its missing parts supplied by reference TRBV11-2 and TRBJ2-1, is EAGVAQSPRYKIIEKRQSVAFWCNPISGHATLYWYQQILGQGPKLLIQFQNNGVVDDSQLPKDRFSAERLKGVDSTLKIQPAKLEDSAVYLCASSLDVGPYNEQFFGPGTRLTVL.

The V gene is TRBV6-1, the J gene TRBJ1-1, with 11 bases lining up with TRBD1. Germline CDR1 MNHNS, CDR2 SASEGT. Trimming at V came to 6 bases and at J to 7 bases, leaving 7 bases not matched to a gene. The CDR3 is made up of 14 amino acids. CDR3 residues: CASSPGQGAVEAFF. The DNA for the CDR3 is TGTGCCAGCAGCCCCGGACAGGGGGCGGTTGAAGCTTTCTTT.

On this clone: A junction end diverges from the germline sequence, so it may reflect a read error. The CDR3 is CAGRGLYTGELFF. In DNA form, the CDR3 reads TGTGCCGGCAGGGGGCTGTACACCGGGGAGCTGTTTTTT. The genes are TRBV5-6 and TRBJ2-2, with 8 bases aligning to TRBD1. The CDR3 runs 13 residues. From germline, CDR1 is SGHDT and CDR2 YYEEEE.

V and J are TRBV6-5 and TRBJ2-5; 7 bases line up with TRBD2. With 8 bases clipped from V and 2 bases from J, the junction kept 8 bases outside the gene matches. CDR1 is MNHEY and CDR2 is SVGAGI in the germline V gene. This CDR3 has 14 amino acids. For the CDR3, the DNA is TGTGCCAGCGCCCAACTAGCGAAACAAGAGACCCAGTACTTC. Its protein is CASAQLAKQETQYF.

DNA of the CDR3: TGTGCCAGCAGTTGGACAGGGGGCGGCGACGAGCAGTACTTC. This codes for CASSWTGGGDEQYF. V usage is TRBV6-6 and J usage is TRBJ2-7; 11 bases line up with TRBD1. In germline, CDR1 is MNHNY, CDR2 SVGAGI (reference sequence). This CDR3 region has 14 residues. Trimming at V came to 4 bases and at J to 5 bases, leaving 4 bases not matched to a gene.

This clone appeared once. The V and J genes are TRBV6-1 and TRBJ1-1, with D hard to call. Germline CDR1 is MNHNS and CDR2 is SASEGT. V shed 2 bases and J shed 4 bases, with 8 bases lying between them. This CDR3 spans 13 amino acids. In nucleotides, the CDR3 is TGTGCCAGCAGTGAATGGGAGGGCACTGAAGCTTTCTTT. It specifies CASSEWEGTEAFF.

Only a few counts were recorded for this clone. The V call is TRBV30, the J call TRBJ1-5; 10 bases match TRBD1. CDR1 GTSNPN and CDR2 SVGIG come from the germline V gene (reference sequence). This CDR3 has 21 amino acids. Trimming at V came to 2 bases and at J to 0 bases, leaving 19 bases not matched to a gene. As DNA, the CDR3 is TGTGCCTGGAGTTGGGGACAGGGGATCGGGCAGGGGTTGATTAGCAATCAGCCCCAGCATTTT. This encodes CAWSWGQGIGQGLISNQPQHF. Full variable domain (missing parts from reference TRBV30 and TRBJ1-5): SQTIHQWPATLVQPVGSPLSLECTVEGTSNPNLYWYRQAAGRGLQLLFYSVGIGQISSEVPQNLSASRPQDRQFILSSKKLLLSDSGFYLCAWSWGQGIGQGLISNQPQHFGDGTRLSIL.